These T cell receptor beta chains were read from a single sample in a study of lymphopenia after photon versus proton radiotherapy. Sequencing used immunoSEQ multiplex PCR; TCRdb keeps in-frame clones, though not all of them. This sample has some 30,000 clones, with over 75% found just once. The sample in question was peripheral blood, obtained from a patient treated with proton-based radiotherapy. All receptors derive from an older woman with pancreatic cancer. Both conserved end residues are part of each CDR3.

V gene	CDR3 protein
TRBV27	CASSLTSGSTDTQYF
TRBV28	CASSPPAGGNTGELFF
TRBV14	CASSQGSYPIYEQYF
TRBV18	CASSPPGWDPSYEQYF
TRBV5-4	CASSLGGRGDTGELFF
TRBV28	CASTSRGSGSYEQYF
TRBV2	CASSYRRTLGLAGAHGELFF
TRBV28	CASSLFPGQNTEAFF
TRBV18	CASSPYSGNTIYF
TRBV15	CATSRDSTGSYNEQFF
TRBV7-9	CASSLGVLTGQETQYF
TRBV19	CASRGEVAGYYGELFF
TRBV27	CASSFGTGGNTIYF
TRBV28	CASTDRYEQYF
TRBV9	CASSPRDRGGIADYGYTF
TRBV7-9	CASSLGGNNQPQHF
TRBV28	CASSSGLAGGLYEQYF
TRBV4-3	CASSRQVLAGGPRANEQFF
TRBV27	CASSHLTGWNNIQYF
TRBV11-2	CASSLDFGAELAKNIQYF
TRBV7-2	CASSLVIGGLAGTGELFF
TRBV30	CAWRQGGTTEAFF
TRBV19	CASSSGTGLGANTEAFF
TRBV25-1	CASSPHQLSYQETQYF
TRBV11-3	CASSPDPGVLAEKLFF
TRBV7-2	CASSPRQGVYTEAFF
TRBV28	CASSPGQANYGYTF
TRBV6-5	CASSSPGQGGYGYTF
TRBV5-5	CASADTLNTEAFF
TRBV28	CATSGGGRETQYF
TRBV25-1	CASSETGVANEKLFF
TRBV9	CASSVEETRKGEPQHF
TRBV7-6	CASSLRGTSGTRGETQYF
TRBV4-3	CASSQAGGYGYTF
TRBV11-3	CASSLVGAEGDTQYF
TRBV5-1	CASSLETVMNTEAFF
TRBV15	CATSRELAGHYNEQFF
TRBV5-1	CASEDSANTGELFF
TRBV2	CASSDTGIGNQPQHF
TRBV6-5	CASSYSWTDTSQTQYF
TRBV11-2	CASSTHRTGRYDTEAFF
TRBV7-2	CASSLDRVRTQYF
TRBV7-3	CASSFRGSTDTQYF
TRBV28	CASSLNPRFEQYF
TRBV5-1	CASSSTGVLLSSGNTIYF
TRBV5-8	CASSLAGVGLTGEQYF
TRBV27	CASSLGTIPYEQYF
TRBV30	CAGGAGGFFETQYF
TRBV7-9	CASSQTGTYYNEQFF
TRBV7-6	CASSLLPGQGGNTIYF
TRBV14	CASSHRQGSGNTIYF
TRBV27	CASGRDKMNTEAFF
TRBV7-9	CASSARGPDQPQHF
TRBV28	CASSLVTGGREKLFF
TRBV9	CASSVELGEQYF
TRBV28	CASSAYSNQPQHF
TRBV6-5	CASSYSSGARELFF
TRBV18	CASSRSDSNQPQHF
TRBV5-6	CASSLIAGPFYEQYF